The rows below give T cell receptor beta chains drawn from one sample of a study of T cells of healthy individuals. TCRdb ran MiXCR on the 5' RACE reads and lists one entry per CDR3 protein. The profile shows fewer than 75,000 distinct CDR3 sequences, under 20% of them singletons. The origin of the receptors is a human donor in good health. Both conserved end residues are part of each CDR3. The order of the fields is D gene, V gene, clone size, J gene, CDR3 DNA, CDR3 protein. D genes are given only for firm matches. Some rows mark clone size as missing; the rest say once, few, many or name a class of expanded clone.

NA	TRBV12-3/TRBV12-4	many	TRBJ2-7	TGTGCCAGCAGCAAAACGGGCAGGGGTGGAAGGGAGCAGTACTTC	CASSKTGRGGREQYF
TRBD1	TRBV7-9	many	TRBJ1-5	TGTGCCAGCAGGGCAACAGGGGACAATCAGCCCCAGCATTTT	CASRATGDNQPQHF
NA	TRBV11-3	many	TRBJ2-1	TGTGCCAGCAGCTTAGCGGGGGATGGTGAGCAGTTCTTC	CASSLAGDGEQFF
TRBD1	TRBV5-1	many	TRBJ1-5	TGCGCCAGCAGCTGGGGACAGGGGGATCAGCCCCAGCATTTT	CASSWGQGDQPQHF
TRBD2	TRBV12-3/TRBV12-4	NA	TRBJ2-3	TGTGCCAGCAGTTTATCCAGCGGGGGGGCTTTGACCACAGATACGCAGTATTTT	CASSLSSGGALTTDTQYF
NA	TRBV29-1	medium-sized	TRBJ1-2	TGCAGCGTTGACAGGGACCTCTATGGCTACACCTTC	CSVDRDLYGYTF
NA	TRBV4-1	NA	TRBJ2-7	TGCGCCAGCAGCCAAGGGGACCGAAGACTACGGGAGCTCGAGCAGTACTTC	CASSQGDRRLRELEQYF
NA	TRBV19	many	TRBJ1-5	TGTGCCAGTAGTACGGCAGATAGCAATCAGCCCCAGCATTTT	CASSTADSNQPQHF
NA	TRBV5-1	few	TRBJ2-1	TGCGCCAGCAGCTTGGGCGACCGGGGCAGTGAGCAGTTCTTC	CASSLGDRGSEQFF
NA	TRBV20-1	once	TRBJ2-1	TGCAGTGCTAGAGATTCGCGAAGCTCCTACAATGAGCAGTTCTTC	CSARDSRSSYNEQFF
TRBD1	TRBV29-1	many	TRBJ1-1	TGCAGCGTAGGGACAGGGCGAGGCACTGAAGCTTTCTTT	CSVGTGRGTEAFF
TRBD2	TRBV9	NA	TRBJ2-1	TGTGCCAGCAGCGTCAGTGTGGGGGGGGGGAGCTCCTACAATGAGCAGTTCTTC	CASSVSVGGGSSYNEQFF
TRBD1	TRBV2	many	TRBJ2-7	TGTGCCAGCCAGTTGACAGGGGGCGACTCCTACGAGCAGTACTTC	CASQLTGGDSYEQYF